This is a list of T cell receptor beta chains from one sample in a study of shared clonotypes between healthy human individuals. The table came from immunoSEQ multiplex PCR; TCRdb's copy has only in-frame clones and leaves some out. The repertoire includes about 490,000 clones, about 84% of them detected once, and more than 9.5% sits in the top ten. The material sequenced was PBMCs. These receptors originate from a woman aged 40 to 49 in good health. Some clones in this sample may be carry-over from other donors' samples. Both conserved end residues are part of each CDR3. The D gene is left open where the match is weak. Size is stated for part of the rows, as once, few or many counts, or as a class when the clone is expanded.

>TRBJ1-2|.|.|TRBV6-4
CASSDGIYGYTF
TGTGCCAGCAGTGACGGCATTTACGGCTACACCTTC
>TRBJ2-5|.|.|TRBV6-1
CASSGPGAWETQYF
TGTGCCAGCAGTGGGCCAGGGGCATGGGAGACCCAGTACTTC
>TRBJ2-1|.|.|TRBV4-2
CASSQSRALNNEQFF
TGTGCCAGCAGCCAGTCTAGGGCCCTAAACAATGAGCAGTTCTTC
>TRBJ2-1|.|.|TRBV5-1
CASSYDPASYNEQFF
TGCGCCAGCAGCTATGACCCGGCCTCCTACAATGAGCAGTTCTTC
>TRBJ1-1|.|.|TRBV29-1
CSVVLGYTEAFF
TGCAGCGTTGTGCTGGGGTACACTGAAGCTTTCTTT
>TRBJ2-6|.|.|TRBV19
CASSSSLQSQGLGANVLTF
TGTGCCAGTAGTTCTTCCTTGCAATCCCAGGGGCTAGGGGCCAACGTCCTGACTTTC
>TRBJ2-4|.|.|TRBV20-1
CSASSGAIQYF
TGCAGTGCTAGTAGTGGGGCCATTCAGTACTTC
>TRBJ2-3|TRBD2|.|TRBV11-2
CASSAGTSGITDTQYF
TGTGCCAGCAGCGCAGGGACTAGCGGGATTACAGATACGCAGTATTTT
>TRBJ2-3|TRBD2|.|TRBV5-1
CASSQGGLAGGVTDTQYF
TGCGCCAGCAGCCAAGGTGGACTAGCGGGAGGGGTGACAGATACGCAGTATTTT
>TRBJ1-4|TRBD1|.|TRBV7-2
CASSSVTGVEKLFF
TGTGCCAGCAGTTCCGTCACAGGGGTTGAAAAACTGTTTTTT
>TRBJ2-3|TRBD1|.|TRBV5-8
CASSLEGADTQYF
TGTGCCAGCAGCTTGGAGGGGGCGGATACGCAGTATTTT
>TRBJ1-5|.|.|TRBV4-1
CASSQDWGVQPQHF
TGCGCCAGCAGCCAAGATTGGGGGGTTCAGCCCCAGCATTTT
>TRBJ2-5|.|.|TRBV30
CAWSVLHPQETQYF
TGTGCCTGGAGTGTACTCCACCCCCAAGAGACCCAGTACTTC
>TRBJ2-7|.|.|TRBV7-2
CASRRASTGEQYF
TGTGCCAGCAGAAGGGCCTCGACCGGCGAGCAGTACTTC
>TRBJ2-5|.|.|TRBV28
CASTPRRGQETQYF
TGTGCCAGCACCCCCCGGCGGGGCCAAGAGACCCAGTACTTC
>TRBJ2-7|TRBD1|.|TRBV6-1
CASTRTGNEQYF
TGTGCCAGCACCAGGACAGGGAACGAGCAGTACTTC
>TRBJ2-7|.|.|TRBV23-1
CASSLVEISDEQYF
TGCGCCAGCAGTCTGGTCGAGATCTCAGACGAGCAGTACTTC
>TRBJ2-1|.|.|TRBV9
CASSNGPWDNEQFF
TGTGCCAGCAGCAACGGGCCTTGGGACAATGAGCAGTTCTTC
>TRBJ2-1|TRBD2|.|TRBV7-2
CASSLVGGSGNEQFF
TGTGCCAGCAGCTTAGTCGGCGGGAGTGGTAATGAGCAGTTCTTC
>TRBJ2-4|TRBD1|.|TRBV4-3
CASSQDPVGTGGNIQYF
TGCGCCAGCAGCCAAGATCCGGTAGGGACAGGAGGAAACATTCAGTACTTC
>TRBJ2-5|.|.|TRBV7-2
CASSLAGVTETQYF
TGTGCCAGCAGCTTAGCGGGAGTGACGGAGACCCAGTACTTC
>TRBJ2-5|.|.|TRBV9
CASSSSPSDQETQYF
TGTGCCAGCAGCTCAAGTCCATCGGACCAAGAGACCCAGTACTTC
>TRBJ1-2|TRBD1|many|TRBV28
CASSYLTGFGYTF
TGTGCCAGCAGTTACCTGACAGGGTTTGGCTACACCTTC
>TRBJ2-3|.|.|TRBV10-3
CAISESTTRTDTQYF
TGTGCCATCAGTGAGTCCACCACTAGGACAGATACGCAGTATTTT
>TRBJ1-3|.|.|TRBV14
CASSQDLPRSSGNTIYF
TGTGCCAGCAGCCAAGATCTCCCGAGAAGCTCTGGAAACACCATATATTTT
>TRBJ1-2|.|.|TRBV6-5
CASSYGGGRGYTF
TGTGCCAGCTCCTATGGAGGGGGAAGAGGCTACACCTTC
>TRBJ2-5|TRBD2|many|TRBV5-6
CASSLGLAGVGPETQYF
TGTGCCAGCAGCTTGGGACTAGCGGGAGTGGGCCCCGAGACCCAGTACTTC
>TRBJ2-5|TRBD2|.|TRBV10-2
CASSVQAGGKETQYF
TGCGCCAGCAGTGTTCAAGCGGGAGGGAAAGAGACCCAGTACTTC
>TRBJ2-1|TRBD2|.|TRBV10-3
CAINPSGSSYNEQFF
TGTGCCATCAACCCTAGCGGCAGCTCCTACAATGAGCAGTTCTTC